This T cell receptor beta chain was recorded in a study of cytomegalovirus exposure and HLA in healthy donors. Some clones are missing from TCRdb's copy, which holds only in-frame ones; the method was immunoSEQ multiplex PCR. This table has 220,000 or so clones, about 90% appearing once. V shed 5 bases, J shed 3 bases, and the junction held 8 bases outside the gene matches. This CDR3 region has 16 residues. CDR1 and CDR2 from the germline V gene are LNHDA and SQIVND (reference sequence). On this clone itself: What it binds is unknown.

Study-wide results and limits: The study flagged around 150 TCR beta chains as cytomegalovirus-associated. A classifier reportedly called cytomegalovirus status with high sensitivity and specificity. Among TCR sequences, most were rare, though some public TCRs appeared in many donors. Later, an analysis found that TCR clusters from the first cohort tended to co-occur in the roughly 110 validation repertoires.

The gene calls are TRBV19 and TRBJ1-4; 8 bases are a match to TRBD1. Sequencing was done on a sample of PBMCs. This receptor was identified in a woman aged 18-30 years in good health and CMV-seronegative. The CDR3 sequence is CASSPSPGQANEKLFF. CDR3 bases: TGTGCCAGTAGTCCGAGCCCGGGACAGGCTAATGAAAAACTGTTTTTT.